This TCR beta chain was documented in a study of CD8 T cells in ankylosing spondylitis. Study observations and caveats: The authors reported significant enrichment of disease-linked clones in matched ankylosing spondylitis synovial fluid. Blood from ankylosing spondylitis patients appeared to carry a characteristic roughly 8-variant TCR beta motif. Disease-associated clonotypes exhibited CD8+ identity and were relatively infrequent in peripheral blood. In synovial fluid and blood from reactive arthritis, some motif variants were previously reported.

Concerning this clonotype: Its antigen is not known.

Libraries of TCR beta came from quantitative 5'-RACE with molecular barcodes. TCRdb re-analysed the 5' RACE reads in MiXCR, keeping a single row per CDR3 protein. The profile covers roughly 670,000 distinct CDR3 sequences, with around 20% appearing a single time and under 20% taken by the ten largest. The CDR3 is made up of 14 amino acids. V was clipped by 6 bases and J by 3 bases; unmatched bases: 5. CDR1 is MGHDK and CDR2 is SYGVNS in the germline V gene. The sample consisted of blood, either unsorted or a sorted T cell fraction (not recorded which). The chain employs TRBV25-1 and TRBJ1-2, with 9 bases matching TRBD1. The receptor was derived from a male donor with ankylosing spondylitis. CDR3 nucleotide sequence: TGTGCCAGCAGGAAGACAGGGGGGGACTATGGCTACACCTTC. This codes for CASRKTGGDYGYTF.